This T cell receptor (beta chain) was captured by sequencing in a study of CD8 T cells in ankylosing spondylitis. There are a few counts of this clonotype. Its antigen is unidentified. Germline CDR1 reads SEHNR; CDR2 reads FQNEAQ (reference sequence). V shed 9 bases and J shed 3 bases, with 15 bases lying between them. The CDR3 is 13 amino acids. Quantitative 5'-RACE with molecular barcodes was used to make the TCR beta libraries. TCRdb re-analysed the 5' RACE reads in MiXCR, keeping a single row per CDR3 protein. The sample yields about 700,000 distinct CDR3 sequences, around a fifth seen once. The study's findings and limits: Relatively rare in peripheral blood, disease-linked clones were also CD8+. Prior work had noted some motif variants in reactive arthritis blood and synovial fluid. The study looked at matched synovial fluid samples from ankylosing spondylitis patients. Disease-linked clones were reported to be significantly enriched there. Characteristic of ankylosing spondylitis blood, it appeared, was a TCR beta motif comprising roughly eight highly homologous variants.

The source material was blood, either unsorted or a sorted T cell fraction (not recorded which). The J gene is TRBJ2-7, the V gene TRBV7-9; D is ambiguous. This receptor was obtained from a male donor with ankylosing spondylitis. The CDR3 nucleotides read TGTGCCAGACTTACAATGATTCGCTACGAGCAGTACTTC. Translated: CARLTMIRYEQYF.